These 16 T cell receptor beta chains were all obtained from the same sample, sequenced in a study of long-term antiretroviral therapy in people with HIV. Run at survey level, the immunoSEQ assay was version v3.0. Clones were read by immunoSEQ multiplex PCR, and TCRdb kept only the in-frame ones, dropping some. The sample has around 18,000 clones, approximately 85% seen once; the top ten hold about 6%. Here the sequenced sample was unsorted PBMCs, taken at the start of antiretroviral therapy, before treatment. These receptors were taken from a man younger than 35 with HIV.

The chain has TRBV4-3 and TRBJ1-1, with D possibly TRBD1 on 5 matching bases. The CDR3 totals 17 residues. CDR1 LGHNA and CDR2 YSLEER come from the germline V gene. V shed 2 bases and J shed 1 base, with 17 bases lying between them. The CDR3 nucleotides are TGCGCCAGCAGCCAATTAGGTCAGGGTTACTCGAACACTGAAGCTTTCTTT. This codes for CASSQLGQGYSNTEAFF.

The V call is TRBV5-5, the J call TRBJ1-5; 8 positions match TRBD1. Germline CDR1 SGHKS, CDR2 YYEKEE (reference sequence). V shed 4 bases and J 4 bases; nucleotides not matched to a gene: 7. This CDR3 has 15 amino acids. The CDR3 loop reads CASSIGQGSNQPQHF. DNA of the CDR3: TGTGCCAGCAGCATCGGACAGGGTAGTAATCAGCCCCAGCATTTT.

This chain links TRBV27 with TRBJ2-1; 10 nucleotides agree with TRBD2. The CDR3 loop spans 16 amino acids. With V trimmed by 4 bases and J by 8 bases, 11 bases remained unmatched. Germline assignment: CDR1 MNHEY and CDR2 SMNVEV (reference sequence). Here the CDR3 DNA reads TGTGCCAGCAGTTCCCCACTAGCGGGAATCCGGCATGAGCAGTTCTTC. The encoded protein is CASSSPLAGIRHEQFF.

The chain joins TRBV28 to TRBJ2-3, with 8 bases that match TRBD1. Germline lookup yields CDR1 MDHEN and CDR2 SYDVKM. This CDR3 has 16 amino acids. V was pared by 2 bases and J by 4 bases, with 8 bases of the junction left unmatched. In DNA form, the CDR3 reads TGTGCCAGCAGTTTAGGGACAGGAGGTGTTTCAGATACGCAGTATTTT. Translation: CASSLGTGGVSDTQYF.

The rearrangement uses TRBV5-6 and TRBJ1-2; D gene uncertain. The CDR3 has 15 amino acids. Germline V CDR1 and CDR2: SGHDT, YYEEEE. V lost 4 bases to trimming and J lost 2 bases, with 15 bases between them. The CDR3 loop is CASSPLEVLNYGYTF. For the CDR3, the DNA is TGTGCCAGCAGCCCCCTTGAGGTCCTAAACTATGGCTACACCTTC.

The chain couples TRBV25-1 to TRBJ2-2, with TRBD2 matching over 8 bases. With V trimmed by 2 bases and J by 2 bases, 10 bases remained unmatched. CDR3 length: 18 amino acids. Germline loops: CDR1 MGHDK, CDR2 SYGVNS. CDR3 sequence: CASSETNGRVANTGELFF. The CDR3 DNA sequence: TGTGCCAGCAGTGAAACCAACGGGAGGGTTGCTAACACCGGGGAGCTGTTTTTT.

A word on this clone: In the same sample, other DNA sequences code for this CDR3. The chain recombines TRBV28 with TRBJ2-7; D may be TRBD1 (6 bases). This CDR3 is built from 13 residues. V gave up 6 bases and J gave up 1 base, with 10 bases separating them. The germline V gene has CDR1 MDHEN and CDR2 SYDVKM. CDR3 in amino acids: CASRPDSSYEQYF. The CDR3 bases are TGTGCCAGCAGGCCGGACAGTTCCTACGAGCAGTACTTC.

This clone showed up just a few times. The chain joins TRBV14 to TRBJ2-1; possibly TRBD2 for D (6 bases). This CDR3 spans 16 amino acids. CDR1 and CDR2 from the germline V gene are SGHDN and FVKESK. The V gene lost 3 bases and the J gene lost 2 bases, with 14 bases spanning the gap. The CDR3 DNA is TGTGCCAGCAGCCACGAGGGAGGCAATCCCTACAATGAGCAGTTCTTC. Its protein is CASSHEGGNPYNEQFF.

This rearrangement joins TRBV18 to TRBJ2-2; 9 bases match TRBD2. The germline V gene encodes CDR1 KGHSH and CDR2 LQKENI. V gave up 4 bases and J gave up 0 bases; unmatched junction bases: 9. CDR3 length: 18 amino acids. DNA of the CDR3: TGTGCCAGCTCACGTCTGAAGATAGCGGGAGCGAACACCGGGGAGCTGTTTTTT. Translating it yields CASSRLKIAGANTGELFF.

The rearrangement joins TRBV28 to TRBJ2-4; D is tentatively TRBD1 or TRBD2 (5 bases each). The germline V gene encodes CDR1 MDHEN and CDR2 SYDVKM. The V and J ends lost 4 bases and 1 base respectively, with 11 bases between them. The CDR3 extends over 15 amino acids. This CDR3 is CASSSTGRAKNIQYF. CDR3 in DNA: TGTGCCAGCAGTTCCACGGGACGTGCCAAAAACATTCAGTACTTC.

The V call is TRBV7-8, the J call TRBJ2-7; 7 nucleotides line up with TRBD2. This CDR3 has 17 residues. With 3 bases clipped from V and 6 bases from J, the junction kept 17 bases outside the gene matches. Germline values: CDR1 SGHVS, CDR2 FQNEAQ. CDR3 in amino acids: CASSFRPGAGVVFEQYF. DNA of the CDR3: TGTGCCAGCAGCTTCCGTCCTGGGGCGGGAGTTGTGTTCGAGCAGTACTTC. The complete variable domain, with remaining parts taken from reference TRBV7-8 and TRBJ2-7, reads GAGVSQSPRYKVAKRGQDVALRCDPISGHVSLFWYQQALGQGPEFLTYFQNEAQLDKSGLPSDRFFAERPEGSVSTLKIQRTQQEDSAVYLCASSFRPGAGVVFEQYFGPGTRLTVT.

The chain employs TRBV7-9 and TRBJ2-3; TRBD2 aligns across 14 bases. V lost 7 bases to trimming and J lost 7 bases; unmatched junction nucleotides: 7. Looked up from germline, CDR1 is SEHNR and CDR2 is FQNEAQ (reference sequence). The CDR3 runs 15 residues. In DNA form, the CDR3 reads TGTGCCAGCACAAGACTAGCGGGAGGGCGGAATACGCAGTATTTT. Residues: CASTRLAGGRNTQYF.

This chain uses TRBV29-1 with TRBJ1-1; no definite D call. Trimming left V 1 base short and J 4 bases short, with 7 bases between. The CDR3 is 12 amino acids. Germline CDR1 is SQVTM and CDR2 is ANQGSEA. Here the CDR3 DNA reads TGCAGCGTTGAAGTAAGGGCCACTGAAGCTTTCTTT. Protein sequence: CSVEVRATEAFF.

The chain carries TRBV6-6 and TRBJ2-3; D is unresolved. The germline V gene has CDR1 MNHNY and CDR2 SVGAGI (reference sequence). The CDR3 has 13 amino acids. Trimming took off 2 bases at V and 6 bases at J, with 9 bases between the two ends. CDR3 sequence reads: CASSYLGSDTQYF. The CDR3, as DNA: TGTGCCAGCAGTTACCTCGGATCGGATACGCAGTATTTT.

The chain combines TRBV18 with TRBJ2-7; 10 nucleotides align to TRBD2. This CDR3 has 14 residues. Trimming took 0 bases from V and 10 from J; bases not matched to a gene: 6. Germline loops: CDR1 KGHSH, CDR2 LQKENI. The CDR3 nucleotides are TGTGCCAGCTCACCACCCCGGACTAGCGGCTTCCAGTACTTC. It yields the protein CASSPPRTSGFQYF.

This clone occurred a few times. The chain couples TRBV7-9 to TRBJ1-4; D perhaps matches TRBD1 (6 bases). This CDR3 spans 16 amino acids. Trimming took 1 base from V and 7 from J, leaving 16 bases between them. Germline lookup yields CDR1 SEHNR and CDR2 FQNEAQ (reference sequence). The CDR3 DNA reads TGTGCCAGCAGCTTAGAGGGGGGCCGACCTCGTGAAAAACTGTTTTTT. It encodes CASSLEGGRPREKLFF.